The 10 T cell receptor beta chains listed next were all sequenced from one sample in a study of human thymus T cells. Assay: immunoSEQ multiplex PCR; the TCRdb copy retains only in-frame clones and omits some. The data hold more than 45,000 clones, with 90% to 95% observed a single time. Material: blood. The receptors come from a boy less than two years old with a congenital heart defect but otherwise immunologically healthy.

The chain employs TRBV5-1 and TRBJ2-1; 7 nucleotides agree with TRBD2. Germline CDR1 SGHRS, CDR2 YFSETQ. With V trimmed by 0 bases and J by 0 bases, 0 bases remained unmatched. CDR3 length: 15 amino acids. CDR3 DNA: TGCGCCAGCAGCTTGGGCGGGAGCTCCTACAATGAGCAGTTCTTC. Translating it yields CASSLGGSSYNEQFF.

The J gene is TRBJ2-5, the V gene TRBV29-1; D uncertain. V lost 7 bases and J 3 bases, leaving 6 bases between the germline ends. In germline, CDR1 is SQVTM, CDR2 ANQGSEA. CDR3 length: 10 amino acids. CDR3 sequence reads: CSAVKETQYF. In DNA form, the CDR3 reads TGCAGCGCAGTAAAAGAGACCCAGTACTTC.

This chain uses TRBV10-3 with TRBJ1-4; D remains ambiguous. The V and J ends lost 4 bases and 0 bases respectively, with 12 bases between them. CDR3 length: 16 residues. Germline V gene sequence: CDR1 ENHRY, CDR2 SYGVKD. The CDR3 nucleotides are TGTGCCATCAGTGGCAGCTACTCTGCAACTAATGAAAAACTGTTTTTT. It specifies CAISGSYSATNEKLFF.

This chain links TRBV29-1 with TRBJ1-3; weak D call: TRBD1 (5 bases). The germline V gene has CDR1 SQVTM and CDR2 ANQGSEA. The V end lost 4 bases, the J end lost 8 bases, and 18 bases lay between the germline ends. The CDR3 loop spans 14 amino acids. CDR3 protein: CSVAYRTRGDTIYF. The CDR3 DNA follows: TGCAGCGTTGCATACAGGACGCGGGGTGACACCATATATTTT.

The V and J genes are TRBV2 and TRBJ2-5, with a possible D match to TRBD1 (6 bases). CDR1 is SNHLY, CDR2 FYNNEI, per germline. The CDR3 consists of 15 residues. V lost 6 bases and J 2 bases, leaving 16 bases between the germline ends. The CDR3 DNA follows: TGTGCCAGCAGCCAGGGGACCGATTTACAAGAGACCCAGTACTTC. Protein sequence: CASSQGTDLQETQYF.

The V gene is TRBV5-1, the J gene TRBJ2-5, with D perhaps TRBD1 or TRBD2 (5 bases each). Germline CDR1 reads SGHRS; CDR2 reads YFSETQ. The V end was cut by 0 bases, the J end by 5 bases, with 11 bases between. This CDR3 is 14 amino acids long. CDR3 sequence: CASSLAGEGETQYF. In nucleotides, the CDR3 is TGCGCCAGCAGCTTGGCTGGTGAGGGGGAGACCCAGTACTTC.

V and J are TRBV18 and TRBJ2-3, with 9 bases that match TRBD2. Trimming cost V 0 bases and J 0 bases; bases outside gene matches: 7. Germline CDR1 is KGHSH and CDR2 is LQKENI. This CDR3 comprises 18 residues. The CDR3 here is CASSPPNAGGLSTDTQYF. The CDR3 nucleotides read TGTGCCAGCTCACCACCGAACGCGGGGGGGCTAAGCACAGATACGCAGTATTTT.

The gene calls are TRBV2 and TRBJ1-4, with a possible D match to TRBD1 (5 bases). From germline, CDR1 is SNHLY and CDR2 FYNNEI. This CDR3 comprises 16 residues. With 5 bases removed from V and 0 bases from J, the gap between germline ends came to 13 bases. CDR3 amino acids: CASSRGRGATNEKLFF. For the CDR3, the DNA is TGTGCCAGCAGTCGGGGAAGGGGTGCAACTAATGAAAAACTGTTTTTT.

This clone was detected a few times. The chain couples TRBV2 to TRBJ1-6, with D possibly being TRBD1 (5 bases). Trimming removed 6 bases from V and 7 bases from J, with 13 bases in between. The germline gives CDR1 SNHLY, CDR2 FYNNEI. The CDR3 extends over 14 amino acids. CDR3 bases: TGTGCCAGCAGGTCCGGGACTCCCAATTCACCCCTCCACTTT. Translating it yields CASRSGTPNSPLHF.

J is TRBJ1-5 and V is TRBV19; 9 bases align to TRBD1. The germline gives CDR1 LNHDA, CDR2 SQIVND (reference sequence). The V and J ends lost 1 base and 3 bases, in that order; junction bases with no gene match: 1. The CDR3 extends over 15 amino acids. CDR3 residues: CASSIGDRDNQPQHF. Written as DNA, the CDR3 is TGTGCCAGTAGTATAGGGGACAGGGACAATCAGCCCCAGCATTTT.